The 32 T cell receptor beta chains presented below share a single source sample, sequenced in a study of control samples from healthy donors and cancer patients. Only in-frame clones appear in the TCRdb table, and some are missing; sequencing was by immunoSEQ multiplex PCR. The sample lists tens of thousands of clones; 90% to 95% were seen once. Sequenced input: blood. These receptors all come from a man aged 25-45 years in good health.

The CDR3 DNA is TGTGCCACCAGTGATTCCCACCTACGGGACAAAGATGGCTACACCTTC. Residues: CATSDSHLRDKDGYTF. The V and J genes are TRBV24-1 and TRBJ1-2, with D possibly being TRBD1 (6 bases). The CDR3 consists of 16 residues. V was clipped by 2 bases and J by 6 bases, with 18 bases between them. Germline CDR1 and CDR2: KGHDR and SFDVKD.

This chain connects TRBV7-2 to TRBJ2-3; 10 nucleotides align to TRBD1. This CDR3 region has 18 residues. Germline CDR1 SGHTA, CDR2 FQGNSA. V was clipped by 5 bases and J by 2 bases; unmatched bases: 13. This CDR3 is CASSPSYPGQGTTDTQYF. The DNA for the CDR3 is TGTGCCAGCAGCCCCTCATATCCGGGACAGGGGACCACAGATACGCAGTATTTT.

This clone was picked up a small number of times. CDR3 loop: CASSLESTAYEQYF. In DNA form, the CDR3 reads TGTGCCAGCAGTTTAGAGTCAACAGCCTACGAGCAGTACTTC. This chain links TRBV28 with TRBJ2-7; the D is unclear. The germline V and J ends were trimmed by 2 bases and 2 bases, with 10 bases remaining between them. The germline gives CDR1 MDHEN, CDR2 SYDVKM. The CDR3 covers 14 residues. The full variable domain, in which reference TRBV28 and TRBJ2-7 provide the parts outside the CDR3, is DVKVTQSSRYLVKRTGEKVFLECVQDMDHENMFWYRQDPGLGLRLIYFSYDVKMKEKGDIPEGYSVSREKKERFSLILESASTNQTSMYLCASSLESTAYEQYFGPGTRLTVT.

The J gene is TRBJ1-5, the V gene TRBV24-1, with D unclear. CDR1 KGHDR and CDR2 SFDVKD come from the germline V gene. The V and J ends lost 2 bases and 9 bases respectively, with 7 bases between them. This CDR3 has 12 amino acids. CDR3 coding DNA: TGTGCCACCAGTGATTCGGGTACGCCCCAGCATTTT. This gives the protein CATSDSGTPQHF.

The rearrangement joins TRBV24-1 to TRBJ2-3; perhaps D is TRBD1 or TRBD2 (5 bases each). CDR3 length: 16 amino acids. The V end was cut by 3 bases, the J end by 0 bases, with 12 bases between. Looked up from germline, CDR1 is KGHDR and CDR2 is SFDVKD. CDR3 loop: CATSDRGAVSTDTQYF. The CDR3 DNA is TGTGCCACCAGTGATAGAGGGGCCGTGAGCACAGATACGCAGTATTTT.

The V call is TRBV6-5, the J call TRBJ1-1; no reliable D call. Germline V gene lookup returns CDR1 MNHEY and CDR2 SVGAGI. Trimming pared 6 bases from V and 2 bases from J, leaving 7 bases between. This CDR3 region has 12 residues. The CDR3 DNA sequence: TGTGCCAGCAGACTACTTAACACTGAAGCTTTCTTT. This encodes CASRLLNTEAFF.

V gene TRBV30 combines with J gene TRBJ2-7; 8 bases fit TRBD1. CDR1 and CDR2 (germline): GTSNPN, SVGIG (reference sequence). Unmatched junction bases numbered 9, after V lost 5 bases and J lost 0 bases. The CDR3 extends over 15 amino acids. CDR3 protein: CAWVETGASSYEQYF. The DNA of the CDR3 is TGTGCCTGGGTTGAGACAGGGGCCAGCTCCTACGAGCAGTACTTC. The whole variable domain, remainder taken from reference TRBV30 and TRBJ2-7, is SQTIHQWPATLVQPVGSPLSLECTVEGTSNPNLYWYRQAAGRGLQLLFYSVGIGQISSEVPQNLSASRPQDRQFILSSKKLLLSDSGFYLCAWVETGASSYEQYFGPGTRLTVT.

The chain uses TRBV30 and TRBJ2-1; 12 nucleotides line up with TRBD2. The length of the CDR3 is 16 residues. Germline V gene data show CDR1 as GTSNPN and CDR2 as SVGIG (reference sequence). V was clipped by 1 base and J by 10 bases; unmatched bases: 11. Written as DNA, the CDR3 is TGTGCCTGGAGTGCACATACTAGCGGGGGGCCTTGGGAGCAGTTCTTC. This codes for CAWSAHTSGGPWEQFF. The variable domain in full, completed from reference TRBV30 and TRBJ2-1, reads SQTIHQWPATLVQPVGSPLSLECTVEGTSNPNLYWYRQAAGRGLQLLFYSVGIGQISSEVPQNLSASRPQDRQFILSSKKLLLSDSGFYLCAWSAHTSGGPWEQFFGPGTRLTVL.

The rearrangement joins TRBV11-1 to TRBJ1-1, with D possibly matching TRBD1 (6 bases). The germline V gene encodes CDR1 SGHAT and CDR2 FQDESV (reference sequence). V was clipped by 3 bases and J by 1 base, with 15 bases between them. The CDR3 spans 16 residues. In DNA form, the CDR3 reads TGTGCCAGCAGCTTGGATAGGACAGTCAAGAACACTGAAGCTTTCTTT. Amino acids: CASSLDRTVKNTEAFF.

This chain links TRBV7-3 with TRBJ2-3, with D hard to call. In germline, CDR1 is SGHTA, CDR2 FQGTGA. The V and J ends lost 4 bases and 4 bases respectively, with 6 bases between them. CDR3 length: 12 residues. The CDR3 loop reads CASSSTPDTQYF. CDR3 DNA: TGTGCCAGCAGCTCGACACCAGATACGCAGTATTTT.

This rearrangement joins TRBV30 to TRBJ1-2; 8 nucleotides align to TRBD1. CDR1 and CDR2 from the germline V gene are GTSNPN and SVGIG (reference sequence). The ends lost 2 bases at V and 6 bases at J; junction bases unmatched: 5. The CDR3 has 13 residues. As DNA, the CDR3 is TGTGCCTGGAGTATTGAACAGGGGGATGGCTACACCTTC. Translated: CAWSIEQGDGYTF.

This clone appeared a single time. V and J are TRBV12-3 or TRBV12-4 and TRBJ1-1; D not certain. Trimming shortened V by 6 bases and J by 1 base, and 9 bases separated the two germline ends. This CDR3 has 13 amino acids. The CDR3 here is CASSGVRNTEAFF. As DNA, the CDR3 is TGTGCCAGCAGCGGGGTGAGGAACACTGAAGCTTTCTTT.

The chain recombines TRBV6-2 or TRBV6-3 with TRBJ2-1; the D gene is possibly TRBD1 (5 bases). V was pared by 7 bases and J by 0 bases, with 25 bases between. CDR3 size: 19 residues. Germline V gene lookup returns CDR1 MNHEY and CDR2 SVGEGT. The CDR3 DNA reads TGTGCCAGCAACCCGACAAGGCCTCGGCAGGGAAGCTCCTACAATGAGCAGTTCTTC. This sequence encodes CASNPTRPRQGSSYNEQFF.

This clone was detected once. The chain links TRBV6-4 to TRBJ2-1, with 7 bases aligning to TRBD2. This CDR3 spans 17 amino acids. Germline V gene lookup returns CDR1 MRHNA and CDR2 SNTAGT. With V trimmed by 8 bases and J by 4 bases, 17 bases remained unmatched. The CDR3, as DNA: TGTGCCAGCTTAGTGGGGATAGCTTGGGGGGGTTACAATGAGCAGTTCTTC. Protein: CASLVGIAWGGYNEQFF.

This chain joins TRBV9 and TRBJ2-5; TRBD2 agrees at 7 bases. The CDR3 sequence is 15 residues long. V shed 0 bases, J shed 1 base, and the junction held 3 bases outside the gene matches. Germline-derived CDR1 and CDR2 are SGDLS and YYNGEE. CDR3 amino acids: CASSVVAGVQETQYF. The CDR3 DNA is TGTGCCAGCAGCGTAGTGGCGGGGGTCCAAGAGACCCAGTACTTC.

This chain uses TRBV6-1 with TRBJ1-3; possible D gene TRBD1, 5 bases. There are 13 residues in the CDR3. V shed 0 bases and J shed 8 bases, with 8 bases lying between them. From germline, CDR1 is MNHNS and CDR2 SASEGT. The CDR3 spells CASSEAPGDTIYF. The CDR3 DNA follows: TGTGCCAGCAGTGAAGCGCCGGGGGACACCATATATTTT.

This clone has just one count. J is TRBJ1-5 and V is TRBV2; 9 positions agree with TRBD1. The CDR3 consists of 14 residues. Germline V gene data show CDR1 as SNHLY and CDR2 as FYNNEI. The trim removed 11 bases at V and 7 bases at J, leaving 12 bases unmatched. CDR3 residues: CAGRTGAGHQPQHF. In DNA form, the CDR3 reads TGTGCCGGAAGGACAGGGGCGGGCCACCAGCCCCAGCATTTT.

This clone appeared once. The V gene is TRBV10-2, the J gene TRBJ1-6, with no clear D. V shed 8 bases and J shed 8 bases, with 13 bases lying between them. The CDR3 extends over 13 amino acids. Germline values: CDR1 WSHSY, CDR2 SAAADI. The CDR3 protein is CASRGTEDSPLHF. The CDR3 nucleotides read TGCGCCAGCCGAGGCACCGAAGATTCACCCCTCCACTTT.

This sequence joins TRBV3-1 (or the pseudogene TRBV3-2) and TRBJ2-3; 8 positions match TRBD1. V trimming: 0 bases; J trimming: 2 bases; junction bases outside the gene matches: 4. CDR1 and CDR2 (germline): LGHDT, YNNKEL (reference sequence). The CDR3 runs to 16 residues. The CDR3 DNA reads TGTGCCAGCAGCCAAGAACAGGGGGACCCCACAGATACGCAGTATTTT. Translating gives CASSQEQGDPTDTQYF.

V and J are TRBV18 and TRBJ2-7, with 7 bases lining up with TRBD2. The germline CDR1 and CDR2 sequences are KGHSH and LQKENI. Unmatched junction bases numbered 7, after V lost 2 bases and J lost 6 bases. This CDR3 contains 14 residues. The CDR3: CASSPGWGGTEQYF. The CDR3 region has the DNA TGTGCCAGCTCACCAGGATGGGGAGGGACCGAGCAGTACTTC.

V is TRBV5-1 and J is TRBJ2-7; 15 bases are a match to TRBD2. The V segment lost 2 bases and the J segment 6 bases; nucleotides outside the gene matches: 6. Germline V lookup: CDR1 SGHRS, CDR2 YFSETQ. The CDR3 totals 16 residues. CDR3 sequence: CASSFRGLAGGPEQYF. The CDR3 DNA is TGCGCCAGCAGCTTCCGCGGACTAGCGGGGGGGCCCGAGCAGTACTTC.

V usage is TRBV6-6 and J usage is TRBJ1-1, with 10 bases identical to TRBD1. The CDR3 runs to 14 residues. The germline CDR1 and CDR2 sequences are MNHNY and SVGAGI (reference sequence). With 8 bases clipped from V and 11 bases from J, the junction kept 14 bases outside the gene matches. The CDR3 sequence: CASLTGQGIPGAFF. CDR3 DNA sequence: TGTGCCAGCCTGACGGGACAGGGGATCCCGGGGGCTTTCTTT.

V gene TRBV2 combines with J gene TRBJ2-7; no firm D call. Between the trimmed V and J ends, which lost 7 bases and 0 bases, there was a span of 7 bases. Germline-derived CDR1 and CDR2 are SNHLY and FYNNEI. This CDR3 contains 12 residues. The CDR3 here is CASKGISYEQYF. DNA of the CDR3: TGTGCCAGCAAGGGCATCTCCTACGAGCAGTACTTC.

The chain employs TRBV9 and TRBJ2-1; 9 bases agree with TRBD1. J lost 1 base, V lost 3 bases, and 2 bases had no gene match. This CDR3 spans 15 amino acids. Germline loops: CDR1 SGDLS, CDR2 YYNGEE. CDR3 loop: CASSAGTGSYNEQFF. The CDR3 DNA is TGTGCCAGCAGCGCCGGGACAGGGTCCTACAATGAGCAGTTCTTC.

The gene calls are TRBV29-1 and TRBJ1-1; D unresolved. Germline-derived CDR1 and CDR2 are SQVTM and ANQGSEA. The CDR3 has 11 amino acids. The CDR3 DNA reads TGCACCGCGTTAGCTGGGGCTGAAGCTTTCTTT. As protein: CTALAGAEAFF.

The chain has TRBV24-1 and TRBJ2-5; 8 positions match TRBD1. The CDR3 is 16 residues long. With V trimmed by 3 bases and J by 2 bases, 7 bases remained unmatched. Germline CDR1 reads KGHDR; CDR2 reads SFDVKD. The CDR3 DNA reads TGTGCCACCAGTGATGGGGGACAGGTCCTTCAAGAGACCCAGTACTTC. This encodes CATSDGGQVLQETQYF.

This chain connects TRBV6-2 or TRBV6-3 to TRBJ1-1; maybe TRBD1 (5 bases). The germline V gene has CDR1 MNHEY and CDR2 SVGEGT. Trimming took off 6 bases at V and 0 bases at J, with 20 bases between the two ends. The CDR3 extends over 17 amino acids. Here the CDR3 reads CASSPVGRGPMNTEAFF. CDR3 bases: TGTGCCAGCAGCCCAGTGGGAAGGGGACCAATGAACACTGAAGCTTTCTTT.

The chain recombines TRBV7-9 with TRBJ2-1; 11 positions agree with TRBD1. The CDR3 contains 15 residues. V trimming: 1 base; J trimming: 8 bases; junction bases outside the gene matches: 4. Germline V lookup: CDR1 SEHNR, CDR2 FQNEAQ (reference sequence). The CDR3 coding sequence is TGTGCCAGCAGCTTAGGGACAGGGGGCTTCGATGAGCAGTTCTTC. Protein: CASSLGTGGFDEQFF.

This sequence joins TRBV28 and TRBJ2-2; no clear D. The CDR3 contains 16 residues. Germline CDR1 MDHEN, CDR2 SYDVKM. Trimming cost V 5 bases and J 8 bases, with 21 bases left between them. The CDR3 region has the DNA TGTGCCAGCAGTCCCTCCCGCTCCCCTTTCTCGGGGGAGCTGTTTTTT. Translation: CASSPSRSPFSGELFF.

The rearrangement uses TRBV7-9 and TRBJ1-1; D remains unclear. Trimming removed 5 bases from V and 2 bases from J, with 15 bases in between. The CDR3 contains 15 residues. Germline V CDR1 and CDR2: SEHNR, FQNEAQ (reference sequence). The CDR3 spells CASSPRTWANTEAFF. CDR3 nucleotide sequence: TGTGCCAGCAGCCCACGGACCTGGGCCAACACTGAAGCTTTCTTT.

CDR3 in amino acids: CASSLPGKGYTF. CDR3 DNA: TGTGCCAGCAGTTTACCGGGGAAGGGCTACACCTTC. The chain couples TRBV6-5 to TRBJ1-2; D unresolved. The CDR3 runs to 12 residues. Germline CDR1 MNHEY, CDR2 SVGAGI. V was cut by 4 bases and J by 8 bases, with 11 bases left in between.

CDR3 residues: CASSGTTSGNTIYF. The CDR3 bases are TGTGCCAGCAGCGGGACCACCTCTGGAAACACCATATATTTT. V and J are TRBV7-9 and TRBJ1-3; weak D call: TRBD1 (5 bases). Per the germline V gene, CDR1 is SEHNR and CDR2 is FQNEAQ (reference sequence). The CDR3 is 14 residues long. V was cut by 5 bases and J by 0 bases, with 8 bases left in between.